This T cell receptor (beta chain) was documented in a study of T-cell memory formation after mild COVID-19. Study results and limitations: Clones contracting day 15 to 85 were balanced CD4/CD8; later expanders leaned CD4+. CD4+ contracting clones were found mainly in CM and EM, and CD8+ ones in EMRA.

MiXCR, applied by TCRdb to the 5' RACE reads, yields one record per CDR3 protein. The sample has about half a million distinct CDR3 sequences, about 20% seen once. Remarks on this clonotype: Antigen: not known.

V lost 2 bases, J lost 0 bases, and 6 bases stayed unmatched. Germline CDR1 reads SGHTA; CDR2 reads FQGTGA. This CDR3 has 17 amino acids. The sequence was obtained from an adult woman who had mild COVID-19 (a few samples of this study predate the infection). Cell type and time point are not known. The chain links TRBV7-3 to TRBJ1-5; 8 nucleotides match TRBD1. The source material was PBMCs or a T cell subset sorted from them (not recorded which). CDR3 loop: CASSLLTGVDSNQPQHF. In DNA, the CDR3 is TGTGCCAGCAGCTTACTGACAGGGGTCGATAGCAATCAGCCCCAGCATTTT.